The clone carrying this TCR beta chain was seen a handful of times. The antigen is undetermined. The sample belongs to a study of radiation and T cells in renal cell carcinoma. Whole-study findings and limits: In blood, top tumor clones expanded by 2 weeks, shrinking by 4. Dominant CDR3 motifs occupied more repertoire in irradiated than control tumors. Intratumoral heterogeneity was not captured in these approximately 0.91 g regions.

Produced via immunoSEQ multiplex PCR; TCRdb's table is partial and in-frame only. The sample includes fewer than 15,000 clones, around 30% of them seen just once. CDR1 is LNHNV and CDR2 is YYDKDF in the germline V gene (reference sequence). V was clipped by 0 bases and J by 2 bases, with 10 bases between them. The CDR3 contains 15 residues. Described treatment: 15 Gy SBRT to primary tumor, nephrectomy 4 weeks later. Nephrectomy followed 15 Gy stereotactic body radiation by 4 weeks. The chain employs TRBV15 and TRBJ2-5; D is unresolved. This clonotype was sampled from a man aged 60 to 75 with renal cell carcinoma. This sample comprised tumor tissue, obtained from a patient whose treatment included radiotherapy and nephrectomy. The CDR3 bases are TGTGCCACCAGCAGAGATCCCCAACGACAAGAGACCCAGTACTTC. As protein: CATSRDPQRQETQYF.